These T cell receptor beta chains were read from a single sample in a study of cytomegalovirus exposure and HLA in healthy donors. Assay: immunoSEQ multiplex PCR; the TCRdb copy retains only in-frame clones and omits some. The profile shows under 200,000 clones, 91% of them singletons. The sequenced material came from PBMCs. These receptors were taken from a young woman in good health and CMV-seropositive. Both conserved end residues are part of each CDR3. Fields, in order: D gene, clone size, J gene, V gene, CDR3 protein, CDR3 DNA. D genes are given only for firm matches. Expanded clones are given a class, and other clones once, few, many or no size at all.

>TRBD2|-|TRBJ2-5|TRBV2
CASSELRLAGGGNLQETQYF
TGTGCCAGCAGTGAATTGCGACTAGCGGGGGGCGGAAACCTCCAAGAGACCCAGTACTTC
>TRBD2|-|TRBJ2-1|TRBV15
CATSRVSGSLLPNEQFF
TGTGCCACCAGCAGAGTGAGCGGGAGCCTACTACCTAATGAGCAGTTCTTC
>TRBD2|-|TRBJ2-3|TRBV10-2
CASSETRTSKTDTQYF
TGCGCCAGCAGTGAGACCCGGACTAGCAAAACAGATACGCAGTATTTT
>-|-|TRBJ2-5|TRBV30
CAWSGTGEETQYF
TGTGCCTGGAGTGGTACGGGGGAAGAGACCCAGTACTTC
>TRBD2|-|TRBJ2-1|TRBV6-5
CASSAGGFSYNEQFF
TGTGCCAGCTCGGCGGGGGGGTTCTCCTACAATGAGCAGTTCTTC
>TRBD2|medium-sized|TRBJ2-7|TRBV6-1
CASSEASGSSYEQYF
TGTGCCAGCAGTGAAGCTAGCGGGAGCTCCTACGAGCAGTACTTC
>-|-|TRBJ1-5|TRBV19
CASTPLRPGDARYSNQPQHF
TGTGCCAGTACCCCGCTAAGACCAGGGGACGCCCGTTATAGCAATCAGCCCCAGCATTTT
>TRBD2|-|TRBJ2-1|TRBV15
CATSSLLAGEIGEQFF
TGTGCCACCAGCAGCCTGCTAGCGGGAGAGATAGGTGAGCAGTTCTTC
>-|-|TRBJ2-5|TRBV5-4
CASSPGGAEETQYF
TGTGCCAGCAGCCCTGGGGGGGCGGAAGAGACCCAGTACTTC
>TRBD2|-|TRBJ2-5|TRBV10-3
CAISEGLAGYQETQYF
TGTGCCATCAGTGAGGGGCTAGCGGGGTACCAAGAGACCCAGTACTTC
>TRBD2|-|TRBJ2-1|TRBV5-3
CARSSGTSEDNEQFF
TGTGCCAGAAGCTCCGGGACTAGCGAGGACAATGAGCAGTTCTTC
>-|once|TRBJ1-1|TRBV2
CASSENLTGKNTEAFF
TGTGCCAGCAGTGAAAATCTAACAGGGAAGAACACTGAAGCTTTCTTT
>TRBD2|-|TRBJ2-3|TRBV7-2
CASSLRTSGTTDTQYF
TGTGCCAGCAGCTTAAGGACTAGCGGTACCACAGATACGCAGTATTTT
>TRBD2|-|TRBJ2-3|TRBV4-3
CASSQEVAGVTDTQYF
TGCGCCAGCAGCCAAGAAGTAGCGGGTGTCACAGATACGCAGTATTTT
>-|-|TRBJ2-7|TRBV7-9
CASSSRGYEQYF
TGTGCCAGCAGCTCTCGGGGGTACGAGCAGTACTTC
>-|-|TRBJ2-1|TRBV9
CASSPTPGNEQFF
TGTGCCAGCAGCCCCACTCCCGGCAATGAGCAGTTCTTC
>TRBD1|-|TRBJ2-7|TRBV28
CASRTGLGYEQYF
TGTGCCAGCAGGACAGGGTTGGGGTACGAGCAGTACTTC
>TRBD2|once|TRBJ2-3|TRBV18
CASSRGLPSTDTQYF
TGTGCCAGCTCACGGGGACTACCTAGCACAGATACGCAGTATTTT
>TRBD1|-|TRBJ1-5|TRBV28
CASSDRGQGDQPQHF
TGTGCCAGCAGTGACAGGGGGCAGGGTGATCAGCCCCAGCATTTT
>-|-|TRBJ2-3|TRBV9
CASSAGTHTDTQYF
TGTGCCAGCAGCGCCGGGACACATACAGATACGCAGTATTTT
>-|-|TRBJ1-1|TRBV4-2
CASSQDSEKLNTEAFF
TGTGCCAGCAGCCAAGATTCCGAGAAACTGAACACTGAAGCTTTCTTT
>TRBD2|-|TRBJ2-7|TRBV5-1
CASSPGLAGGHSEQYF
TGCGCCAGCAGCCCGGGACTAGCGGGGGGCCATAGCGAGCAGTACTTC
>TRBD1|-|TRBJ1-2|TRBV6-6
CASSWTGVRANYGYTF
TGTGCCAGCAGTTGGACAGGGGTGAGGGCTAACTATGGCTACACCTTC
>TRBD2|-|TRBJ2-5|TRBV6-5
CASSYTRGDQETQYF
TGTGCCAGCAGTTACACGCGGGGGGACCAAGAGACCCAGTACTTC
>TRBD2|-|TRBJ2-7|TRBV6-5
CASSKIAGAFGEQYF
TGTGCCAGCAGTAAAATAGCGGGGGCCTTCGGGGAGCAGTACTTC
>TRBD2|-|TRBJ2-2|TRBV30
CAWEGEGLFF
TGTGCCTGGGAAGGGGAGGGGCTGTTTTTT
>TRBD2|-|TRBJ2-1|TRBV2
CASSEKRGAGGVNEQFF
TGTGCCAGCAGTGAAAAACGGGGGGCGGGAGGGGTCAATGAGCAGTTCTTC
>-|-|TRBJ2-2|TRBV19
CASTHTNTGELFF
TGTGCCAGTACCCACACGAACACCGGGGAGCTGTTTTTT
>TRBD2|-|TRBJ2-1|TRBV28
CASSTSGSNEQFF
TGTGCCAGCAGTACTAGCGGGAGTAATGAGCAGTTCTTC
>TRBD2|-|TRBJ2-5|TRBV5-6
CASSLGPGLAEYRQETQYF
TGTGCCAGCAGCTTGGGGCCGGGACTAGCGGAATATCGACAAGAGACCCAGTACTTC
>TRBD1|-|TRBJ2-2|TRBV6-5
CASSSGQDTGELFF
TGTGCCAGCAGCTCGGGACAGGACACCGGGGAGCTGTTTTTT
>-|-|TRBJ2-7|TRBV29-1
CSVGRDYEQYF
TGCAGCGTTGGTAGAGACTACGAGCAGTACTTC
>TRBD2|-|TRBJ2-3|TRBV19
CATKGGRKLTDTQYF
TGTGCCACCAAGGGCGGGAGGAAACTCACAGATACGCAGTATTTT
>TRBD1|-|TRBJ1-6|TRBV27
CASSFGTGASSYNSPLHF
TGTGCCAGCAGTTTCGGTACAGGGGCCAGCTCCTATAATTCACCCCTCCACTTT
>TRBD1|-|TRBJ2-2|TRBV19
CASSIGEGGTPNTGELFF
TGTGCCAGTAGTATCGGGGAAGGGGGCACACCGAACACCGGGGAGCTGTTTTTT
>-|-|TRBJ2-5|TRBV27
CASSSEYRQETQYF
TGTGCCAGCAGTTCCGAATACAGACAAGAGACCCAGTACTTC
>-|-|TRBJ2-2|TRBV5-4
CASSFMRGPNTGELFF
TGTGCCAGCAGTTTTATGCGGGGGCCAAACACCGGGGAGCTGTTTTTT
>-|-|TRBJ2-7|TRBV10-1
CARGTVSYEQYF
TGCGCCCGGGGGACAGTCTCCTACGAGCAGTACTTC
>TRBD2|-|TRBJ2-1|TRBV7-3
CASSPSGSKDNEQFF
TGTGCCAGCAGCCCTAGCGGGAGCAAGGACAATGAGCAGTTCTTC
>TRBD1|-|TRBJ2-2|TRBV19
CASTLQGAGGELFF
TGTGCCAGCACCTTACAGGGGGCGGGCGGGGAGCTGTTTTTT
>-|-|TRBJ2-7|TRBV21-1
CASSNPGKGEQYF
TGTGCCAGCAGCAACCCCGGGAAAGGGGAGCAGTACTTC
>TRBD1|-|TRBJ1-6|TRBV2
CASSDPGQGYSPLHF
TGTGCCAGCAGCGACCCGGGACAGGGGTATTCACCCCTCCACTTT
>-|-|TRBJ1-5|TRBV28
CAITRGPNQPQHF
TGTGCCATCACTCGGGGTCCCAATCAGCCCCAGCATTTT
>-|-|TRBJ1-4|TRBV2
CAGNRQGTTNEKLFF
TGTGCCGGAAATCGCCAGGGGACAACTAATGAAAAACTGTTTTTT
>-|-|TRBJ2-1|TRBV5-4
CASSLRRPDWHNEQFF
TGTGCCAGCAGCTTACGACGGCCTGACTGGCACAATGAGCAGTTCTTC